Listed below are T cell receptor beta chains from one sample, sequenced in a study of blood T cell repertoires in COVID-19. Here immunoSEQ multiplex PCR was the method, and the copy in TCRdb shows in-frame clones only, minus some. The sample carries 110,000 or so clones, around 88% recorded once. The sequenced sample was peripheral blood. Receptors were obtained from a human donor with acute or convalescent COVID-19. The donor label of this sample is uncertain. The CDR3 runs from the conserved cysteine through the conserved F or W. The D gene is left open where the match is weak. For some rows the clone size is stated as once, few or many, or as a class when expanded; others skip it.

d_gene	v_gene	abundance	j_gene	CDR3aa	CDR3nt
TRBD1	TRBV14	NA	TRBJ2-5	CASSKTGAQYF	TGTGCCAGCAGCAAGACAGGGGCCCAGTACTTC
NA	TRBV10-1	NA	TRBJ1-1	CASSEPGEGEDTEAFF	TGCGCCAGCAGTGAGCCCGGGGAGGGGGAAGACACTGAAGCTTTCTTT
NA	TRBV20-1	NA	TRBJ2-1	CSASLPSSGEQFF	TGCAGTGCTAGTCTGCCTAGTTCGGGTGAGCAGTTCTTC
TRBD1	TRBV5-4	NA	TRBJ2-5	CASSWDRGRVNTQYF	TGTGCCAGCAGCTGGGACAGGGGCCGAGTGAACACCCAGTACTTC
NA	TRBV30	NA	TRBJ1-6	CASKNPGSPLHF	TGTGCCTCCAAAAACCCCGGGTCACCCCTCCACTTT
TRBD2	TRBV3-1/TRBV3-2	NA	TRBJ2-1	CASSPGTSEFNEQFF	TGTGCCAGCAGCCCCGGGACTAGCGAGTTCAATGAGCAGTTCTTC
NA	TRBV7-3	NA	TRBJ2-1	CASSLKLPPNEQFF	TGTGCCAGCAGCTTAAAGCTCCCCCCGAATGAGCAGTTCTTC
NA	TRBV9	few	TRBJ2-7	CASSVGSGWLYEQYF	TGTGCCAGCAGCGTAGGTTCAGGGTGGCTCTACGAGCAGTACTTC
TRBD2	TRBV7-2	NA	TRBJ2-1	CASSLTSGRYNEQFF	TGTGCCAGCAGCTTGACTAGCGGGAGATACAATGAGCAGTTCTTC
TRBD1	TRBV19	NA	TRBJ1-5	CATRGQGDLSNQPQHF	TGTGCCACCCGGGGACAGGGTGATTTAAGCAATCAGCCCCAGCATTTT
NA	TRBV10-3	NA	TRBJ2-7	CAIKASTSSYEQYF	TGTGCCATCAAGGCCTCAACTAGCTCCTACGAGCAGTACTTC
NA	TRBV7-2	few	TRBJ2-7	CASSLADSYEQYF	TGTGCCAGCAGCTTAGCCGACAGCTACGAGCAGTACTTC
NA	TRBV6-6	NA	TRBJ1-1	CASRREEGKAGTEAFF	TGTGCCTCCCGGAGGGAAGAGGGGAAGGCGGGAACTGAAGCTTTCTTT
TRBD1	TRBV5-4	NA	TRBJ2-3	CASSRDRVPTDTQYF	TGTGCCAGCAGCCGGGACAGGGTTCCCACAGATACGCAGTATTTT
NA	TRBV4-2	once	TRBJ2-2	CASSQDSGPMGGELFF	TGTGCCAGCAGCCAAGATAGCGGCCCGATGGGGGGGGAGCTGTTTTTT